The 6 T cell receptor beta chains listed next were all sequenced from one sample in a study of blood T cell repertoires in COVID-19. The table came from immunoSEQ multiplex PCR; TCRdb's copy has only in-frame clones and leaves some out. The table lists 16,000 or so clones, 87% of them singletons, with around half in the top ten. Sequenced material: peripheral blood. These receptors all come from a human donor in a cohort sampled during active COVID-19.

The chain is built from TRBV27 and TRBJ2-2; possible D gene TRBD1, 8 bases. Germline CDR1 is MNHEY and CDR2 is SMNVEV (reference sequence). The germline V and J ends were trimmed by 8 bases and 6 bases, with 16 bases remaining between them. CDR3 size: 14 residues. CDR3 coding DNA: TGTGCCAGCGGATACAGGGGGAGGGCCGGGGAGCTGTTTTTT. Translated, it gives CASGYRGRAGELFF.

This rearrangement joins TRBV2 to TRBJ2-3; 14 nucleotides match TRBD2. Germline-derived CDR1 and CDR2 are SNHLY and FYNNEI. The CDR3 spans 15 residues. The V gene end was trimmed by 4 bases and the J gene end by 3 bases; junction bases not matched to a gene: 0. The CDR3 spells CASSGTSGGTDTQYF. As DNA, the CDR3 is TGTGCCAGCAGTGGGACTAGCGGGGGGACAGATACGCAGTATTTT.

The chain has TRBV12-2 and TRBJ2-2; the table's D call of TRBD1 was not tested on the DNA. TRBV12-2 is termed a pseudogene. The CDR3 is 14 amino acids. CDR3 sequence: CASRSRDRGSMLFF. DNA of the CDR3: TGTGCAAGTCGCTCCCGGGACAGGGGCTCGATGCTGTTTTTT.

The chain uses TRBV5-5 and TRBJ1-2; D call uncertain. Germline V gives CDR1 SGHKS, CDR2 YYEKEE (reference sequence). V lost 0 bases, J lost 0 bases, and 15 bases lay in between. CDR3 size: 17 residues. The CDR3 is CASSLDPSRGTNYGYTF. In nucleotides, the CDR3 is TGTGCCAGCAGCTTGGACCCCTCACGGGGTACTAACTATGGCTACACCTTC.

This chain joins TRBV7-2 and TRBJ2-7; 9 positions match TRBD2. V lost 0 bases, J lost 4 bases, and 1 base stayed unmatched. From germline, CDR1 is SGHTA and CDR2 FQGNSA. The length of the CDR3 is 14 residues. The CDR3 sequence: CASSLASGGYEQYF. The CDR3 DNA reads TGTGCCAGCAGCTTAGCCAGCGGGGGGTACGAGCAGTACTTC.

The rearrangement links TRBV27 to TRBJ2-1; 9 bases are shared with TRBD2. This CDR3 comprises 16 residues. Looked up from germline, CDR1 is MNHEY and CDR2 is SMNVEV (reference sequence). The V and J ends lost 5 bases and 0 bases, in that order; junction bases with no gene match: 5. This CDR3 is CASSASGGSSYNEQFF. CDR3 DNA sequence: TGTGCCAGCAGTGCCAGCGGGGGGAGCTCCTACAATGAGCAGTTCTTC.